This T cell receptor (beta chain) was found in a study of a mutant IDH1 vaccine in newly diagnosed glioma. Per germline, CDR1 SNHLY and CDR2 FYNNEI. V dropped 7 bases and J dropped 0 bases, with 6 bases sitting between them. The CDR3 covers 13 residues. The data were produced by immunoSEQ multiplex PCR, yet TCRdb's version contains in-frame clones alone and is incomplete. The profile shows about 40,000 clones, around 84% of them singletons. Time point of the sample: week 11, during vaccination. Every single dose of the vaccine, 300 ug of mutant IDH1 20-mer peptide, came with topical imiquimod. Turning to this clone: Its antigen is still unknown.

V and J are TRBV2 and TRBJ1-4; D is ambiguous. The source is a man between 35 and 55 years old with glioma. The sequenced sample was PBMCs, obtained from a glioma patient whose treatment included an IDH1 peptide vaccine. CDR3 region: CASKQSTNEKLFF. CDR3 nucleotide sequence: TGTGCCAGCAAGCAGTCAACTAATGAAAAACTGTTTTTT.